These 32 T cell receptor beta chains came from one sample sequenced in a study of blood T cell repertoires in COVID-19. Here immunoSEQ multiplex PCR was the method, and the copy in TCRdb shows in-frame clones only, minus some. The sample has 150,000 to 180,000 clones, 83% seen once; the top ten hold roughly 12%. Sequencing was performed on peripheral blood. The receptors here all came from a woman aged 60 to 75 with COVID-19, enrolled during active disease.

The V gene is TRBV7-9, the J gene TRBJ1-5; TRBD1 aligns across 8 bases. This CDR3 region has 19 residues. V shed 3 bases and J 0 bases; nucleotides not matched to a gene: 13. CDR1 SEHNR and CDR2 FQNEAQ come from the germline V gene (reference sequence). DNA for the CDR3: TGTGCCAGCAGCTTGACAGCCCCCGGGACAGGAAATAGCAATCAGCCCCAGCATTTT. It translates to CASSLTAPGTGNSNQPQHF.

This rearrangement joins TRBV11-2 to TRBJ2-2, with a tentative D call TRBD1 (6 bases). Germline V lookup: CDR1 SGHAT, CDR2 FQNNGV. The V end lost 6 bases, the J end lost 1 base, and 12 bases lay between the germline ends. There are 15 residues in the CDR3. The chain's CDR3 is CASRNGQQNTGELFF. The CDR3 DNA is TGTGCCAGCAGAAATGGACAGCAGAACACCGGGGAGCTGTTTTTT.

The rearrangement links TRBV7-9 to TRBJ2-3; weak D call: TRBD1 (5 bases). Germline-derived CDR1 and CDR2 are SEHNR and FQNEAQ (reference sequence). The V end was cut by 5 bases, the J end by 3 bases, with 9 bases between. The CDR3 runs 13 residues. This CDR3 reads CASSPRVTDTQYF. The CDR3 nucleotides are TGTGCCAGCAGCCCCAGGGTTACAGATACGCAGTATTTT.

The table lists this clone with a few counts. The chain uses TRBV14 and TRBJ1-3, with TRBD1 identical over 8 bases. CDR3 length equals 16 residues. CDR1 is SGHDN, CDR2 FVKESK, per germline. V lost 4 bases to trimming and J lost 7 bases; unmatched junction nucleotides: 12. Here the CDR3 DNA reads TGTGCCAGCAGCCCGCCCGACAGGGGCGCTTGGAACACCATATATTTT. As protein: CASSPPDRGAWNTIYF.

The rearrangement uses TRBV12-3 or TRBV12-4 and TRBJ1-6, with D maybe TRBD1 (5 bases). The CDR3 has 13 residues. V was trimmed by 3 bases and J by 12 bases, leaving 12 bases between them. The CDR3 DNA reads as TGTGCCAGCAGTTTGGTCAGGGCTGGACCCCTCCACTTT. Its protein product is CASSLVRAGPLHF.

The J gene is TRBJ2-7, the V gene TRBV7-9; a weak D match, TRBD1 (6 bases). Deletions cut 5 bases from V and 6 bases from J, with 32 bases between. The CDR3 has 19 residues. Germline V gives CDR1 SEHNR, CDR2 FQNEAQ (reference sequence). The CDR3 here is CASSQVWGSGDLGAGEQYF. The DNA for the CDR3 is TGTGCCAGCAGCCAGGTTTGGGGGTCAGGGGACCTTGGGGCGGGCGAGCAGTACTTC.

At least ten counts were recorded for this clone. The chain recombines TRBV27 with TRBJ2-7; 14 bases match TRBD2. Trimming took 5 bases from V and 5 from J; bases not matched to a gene: 8. The germline CDR1 and CDR2 sequences are MNHEY and SMNVEV (reference sequence). The CDR3 is made up of 16 amino acids. In DNA, the CDR3 is TGTGCCAGCAGTCGGACTAGCGGGAGGCCACCGCACGAGCAGTACTTC. Amino acid sequence: CASSRTSGRPPHEQYF.

The V call is TRBV5-4, the J call TRBJ1-5, with D maybe TRBD1 (6 bases). Trimming pared 0 bases from V and 6 bases from J, leaving 16 bases between. Per the germline V gene, CDR1 is SGHNT and CDR2 is YYREEE (reference sequence). This CDR3 has 16 residues. The CDR3 region is CASSLAGGGASQPQHF. In DNA form, the CDR3 reads TGTGCCAGCAGCTTGGCCGGAGGGGGGGCGAGTCAGCCCCAGCATTTT.

V usage is TRBV11-2 and J usage is TRBJ2-5, with 9 positions matching TRBD1. CDR1 is SGHAT and CDR2 is FQNNGV in the germline V gene. The J segment lost 4 bases and the V segment lost 4 bases, leaving 4 bases of the junction unmatched. This CDR3 region has 14 residues. CDR3 sequence reads: CASSSGTGPETQYF. The CDR3, as DNA: TGTGCCAGCAGCTCCGGGACAGGGCCAGAGACCCAGTACTTC.

The J gene is TRBJ1-1, the V gene TRBV7-3; no definite D call. The V end was cut by 6 bases, the J end by 1 base, with 9 bases between. This CDR3 region has 13 residues. The germline gives CDR1 SGHTA, CDR2 FQGTGA. In DNA form, the CDR3 reads TGTGCCAGCAGTCTATCCGGGAACACTGAAGCTTTCTTT. It is translated as CASSLSGNTEAFF.

The chain has TRBV18 and TRBJ1-1; D gene unclear. The ends were cut back, 3 bases at V and 5 bases at J, with 7 bases in the middle. This CDR3 is built from 12 residues. Germline V gene sequence: CDR1 KGHSH, CDR2 LQKENI. The CDR3 DNA sequence: TGTGCCAGCTCACCCCGGAGAACTGAAGCTTTCTTT. It is translated as CASSPRRTEAFF.

This clone came up a few times. CDR3 sequence: CASGPLTTGGLQNTEAFF. The CDR3 nucleotides read TGTGCTAGTGGTCCCCTGACGACAGGGGGCCTGCAGAACACTGAAGCTTTCTTT. V usage is TRBV12-5 and J usage is TRBJ1-1; TRBD1 agrees at 10 bases. The CDR3 has 18 amino acids. The J segment lost 1 base and the V segment lost 5 bases, leaving 13 bases of the junction unmatched. From germline, CDR1 is LGHNT and CDR2 FRNRAP.

CDR3 bases: TGTGCCAGCAGCCAAGATAAGATGACTAGCGGGAGTGGTACGCAGTATTTT. The encoded protein is CASSQDKMTSGSGTQYF. The chain is built from TRBV3-1 (or the pseudogene TRBV3-2) and TRBJ2-3, with TRBD2 matching 12 bases. V gave up 0 bases and J gave up 8 bases; unmatched junction bases: 9. This CDR3 is 17 amino acids long. Germline V gives CDR1 LGHDT, CDR2 YNNKEL (reference sequence).

The gene calls are TRBV25-1 and TRBJ1-2; 7 positions match TRBD1. CDR1 MGHDK and CDR2 SYGVNS come from the germline V gene. V shed 8 bases, J shed 5 bases, and the junction held 23 bases outside the gene matches. There are 18 residues in the CDR3. The CDR3 nucleotides are TGTGCCAGCCTTCCCGGAGGAGGGGGCTCTACCCCCTTATATGGCTACACCTTC. Translated: CASLPGGGGSTPLYGYTF.

The chain uses TRBV6-5 and TRBJ1-1; D might be TRBD1 (6 bases). The CDR3 totals 14 residues. Trimming took 5 bases from V and 2 from J, leaving 12 bases between them. Germline V gene data show CDR1 as MNHEY and CDR2 as SVGAGI. The CDR3 bases are TGTGCCAGCAGTAGGACAGTATTAAACACTGAAGCTTTCTTT. Residues: CASSRTVLNTEAFF.

This chain joins TRBV6-5 and TRBJ1-1; 8 positions agree with TRBD1. V lost 6 bases and J lost 0; bases outside the gene matches: 3. The CDR3 is 14 residues long. CDR1 and CDR2 from the germline V gene are MNHEY and SVGAGI. CDR3 DNA: TGTGCCAGCAGCAGGGGGCGGTTGAACACTGAAGCTTTCTTT. This gives the protein CASSRGRLNTEAFF.

The V gene is TRBV9, the J gene TRBJ2-1; 8 bases match TRBD1. Germline CDR1 reads SGDLS; CDR2 reads YYNGEE. Losses at the gene ends were 4 bases for V and 10 bases for J; bases not matched to a gene: 10. The CDR3 length is 14 residues. CDR3 loop: CASSSPGTGGEQFF. The CDR3 DNA sequence: TGTGCCAGCAGCTCACCGGGGACAGGCGGGGAGCAGTTCTTC.

The chain has TRBV5-4 and TRBJ1-4; D might be TRBD1 (6 bases). The CDR3 runs to 15 residues. Trimming cost V 4 bases and J 5 bases, with 15 bases left between them. Germline-derived CDR1 and CDR2 are SGHNT and YYREEE (reference sequence). CDR3 loop: CASSTPQGGNEKLFF. Here the CDR3 DNA reads TGTGCCAGCAGCACCCCACAGGGAGGGAATGAAAAACTGTTTTTT.

Points on this clone: The same CDR3 is also encoded by other DNA sequences in this sample. The chain recombines TRBV11-2 with TRBJ1-6, with D unresolved. V was pared by 2 bases and J by 0 bases, with 8 bases between. CDR3 size: 16 residues. The germline V gene encodes CDR1 SGHAT and CDR2 FQNNGV. The CDR3 DNA sequence: TGTGCCAGCAGCTTAAGCGGTAGCTCCTATAATTCACCCCTCCACTTT. Residues: CASSLSGSSYNSPLHF.

This chain connects TRBV10-3 to TRBJ1-1; 7 positions agree with TRBD1. The V and J ends lost 8 bases and 7 bases, in that order; junction bases with no gene match: 10. The germline V gene encodes CDR1 ENHRY and CDR2 SYGVKD. The CDR3 runs 13 residues. The CDR3 coding sequence is TGTGCCATCGGAAGGACAGGCAACGTTGAAGCTTTCTTT. Amino acid sequence: CAIGRTGNVEAFF.

The CDR3 here is CASSQDWRAGETQYF. The CDR3 DNA is TGCGCCAGCAGCCAAGATTGGAGGGCCGGCGAGACCCAGTACTTC. The V call is TRBV4-1, the J call TRBJ2-5, with D perhaps TRBD2 (6 bases). CDR3 length: 15 residues. V lost 0 bases and J 5 bases, leaving 13 bases between the germline ends. Germline lookup yields CDR1 MGHRA and CDR2 YSYEKL.

This sequence joins TRBV5-1 and TRBJ2-5; weak D call: TRBD1 (5 bases). CDR1 and CDR2 (germline): SGHRS, YFSETQ. The germline V and J ends were trimmed by 4 bases and 5 bases, with 15 bases remaining between them. This CDR3 has 14 residues. CDR3 loop: CASSMTDSAETQYF. As DNA, the CDR3 is TGCGCCAGCAGCATGACAGACTCTGCGGAGACCCAGTACTTC.

This sequence joins TRBV11-3 and TRBJ2-1, with D possibly matching TRBD2 (6 bases). The CDR3 extends over 16 amino acids. V was cut by 5 bases and J by 0 bases, with 14 bases left in between. Germline values: CDR1 SGHNT, CDR2 YENEEA. The DNA for the CDR3 is TGTGCCAGCAGCCCTCGGGGGTTAAGCTCCTACAATGAGCAGTTCTTC. Translation: CASSPRGLSSYNEQFF.

A note on this clone: The germline gene is not matched at one end of the junction; a read error may be the cause. The CDR3 region has the DNA TGTGCTAGCAGTCCCCGACAGGGGGACCAAGAGACCCAGTACTTC. Its translation: CASSPRQGDQETQYF. V is TRBV7-7 and J is TRBJ2-5, with 9 positions matching TRBD1. The CDR3 is made up of 15 amino acids. Germline values: CDR1 SSHAT, CDR2 FNYEAQ (reference sequence).

The chain recombines TRBV6-4 with TRBJ1-1; 11 nucleotides align to TRBD1. The junction had 3 bases not matched to a gene; V was cut back by 4 bases and J by 5 bases. This CDR3 comprises 14 residues. Germline lookup yields CDR1 MRHNA and CDR2 SNTAGT. CDR3 loop: CASSAGTGGTEAFF. DNA for the CDR3: TGTGCCAGCAGTGCGGGGACAGGGGGGACTGAAGCTTTCTTT.

The chain carries TRBV29-1 and TRBJ2-1, with D unclear. The V gene's germline CDR1 is SQVTM and CDR2 ANQGSEA. The CDR3 covers 11 residues. The germline V and J ends were trimmed by 7 bases and 8 bases, with 12 bases remaining between them. This CDR3 is CSDALGHEQFF. CDR3 nucleotides: TGCAGCGACGCCCTAGGTCATGAGCAGTTCTTC.

The J gene is TRBJ1-1, the V gene TRBV6-5, with no clear D. Germline V gene data show CDR1 as MNHEY and CDR2 as SVGAGI. The germline V and J ends were trimmed by 1 base and 7 bases, with 10 bases remaining between them. This CDR3 is 13 amino acids long. The CDR3 here is CASSYYGSGEAFF. DNA of the CDR3: TGTGCCAGCAGTTACTATGGGAGCGGTGAAGCTTTCTTT.

This clone was found a few times. The chain has TRBV7-8 and TRBJ1-3; D may be TRBD1 (5 bases). Germline lookup yields CDR1 SGHVS and CDR2 FQNEAQ. Trimming took 4 bases from V and 0 from J, leaving 13 bases between them. The CDR3 is made up of 16 amino acids. The DNA for the CDR3 is TGTGCCAGCAGCTACCTCAGGGAATTCTCTGGAAACACCATATATTTT. It encodes CASSYLREFSGNTIYF.

This chain connects TRBV29-1 to TRBJ2-5; possible D gene TRBD1, 6 bases. The CDR3 has 16 residues. V was clipped by 4 bases and J by 4 bases, with 22 bases between them. Germline V CDR1 and CDR2: SQVTM, ANQGSEA. CDR3 in DNA: TGCAGCGTTGTCCCTCCCCCCAGGGGACGCAGAGAGACCCAGTACTTC. This gives the protein CSVVPPPRGRRETQYF.

The chain has TRBV5-5 and TRBJ2-3; 7 bases map to TRBD1. This CDR3 is built from 16 residues. The J segment lost 1 base and the V segment lost 3 bases, leaving 8 bases of the junction unmatched. Per germline, CDR1 SGHKS and CDR2 YYEKEE (reference sequence). This CDR3 is CASSSIQGKRTDTQYF. CDR3 DNA sequence: TGTGCCAGCAGCTCAATACAGGGGAAGCGCACAGATACGCAGTATTTT.

CDR3 region: CASSELGGEQYF. The CDR3 DNA reads TGTGCCAGCAGTGAACTAGGCGGCGAGCAGTACTTC. The rearrangement links TRBV2 to TRBJ2-7; the D is unclear. Germline CDR1 SNHLY, CDR2 FYNNEI. CDR3 size: 12 residues. Trimming removed 2 bases at V and 6 bases at J, with 8 bases between.

The chain is built from TRBV24-1 and TRBJ2-1; 11 positions agree with TRBD2. This CDR3 contains 16 residues. V was clipped by 4 bases and J by 4 bases; unmatched bases: 5. Germline CDR1 reads KGHDR; CDR2 reads SFDVKD. This CDR3 is CATSDTGTSGYNEQFF. The CDR3 coding sequence is TGTGCCACCAGTGACACCGGGACTAGCGGTTACAATGAGCAGTTCTTC.